These 30 T cell receptor beta chains originate from one sample sequenced in a study of blood T cell repertoires in COVID-19. Profiled with immunoSEQ multiplex PCR; TCRdb holds only in-frame clones, not every one. The sample records about 62,000 clones, 80% to 95% being singletons. Sequenced sample: peripheral blood. Receptor source: a human donor in a cohort sampled during active COVID-19.

The chain couples TRBV12-3 or TRBV12-4 to TRBJ1-1; D unclear. V lost 4 bases, J lost 6 bases, and 9 bases lay in between. The length of the CDR3 is 12 residues. CDR3 protein: CASSSSLAEAFF. As DNA, the CDR3 is TGTGCCAGCAGTTCCTCCTTAGCTGAAGCTTTCTTT.

The J gene is TRBJ1-1, the V gene TRBV10-3; D may be TRBD1 (6 bases). Per the germline V gene, CDR1 is ENHRY and CDR2 is SYGVKD. The CDR3 contains 12 residues. The V gene lost 10 bases and the J gene lost 0 bases, with 9 bases spanning the gap. The CDR3 reads CATGQLNTEAFF. CDR3 bases: TGTGCCACGGGACAATTGAACACTGAAGCTTTCTTT.

V and J are TRBV21-1 and TRBJ1-3; the DNA was not used to check the table's D call, TRBD1. TRBV21-1 is described as a pseudogene. The CDR3 has 13 residues. The CDR3 protein is CASSTPGTEGIYF. The CDR3 nucleotides are TGTGCCAGCAGCACCCCCGGGACAGAAGGCATATATTTT.

The rearrangement uses TRBV7-2 and TRBJ2-4; D not certain. Germline V lookup: CDR1 SGHTA, CDR2 FQGNSA. Trimming took 5 bases from V and 2 from J, leaving 7 bases between them. The CDR3 totals 13 residues. This chain's CDR3 is CASSPQSKNIQYF. The DNA of the CDR3 is TGTGCCAGCAGCCCCCAGTCCAAAAACATTCAGTACTTC.

The chain carries TRBV2 and TRBJ2-7; D uncertain. The germline gives CDR1 SNHLY, CDR2 FYNNEI. The ends were cut back, 7 bases at V and 0 bases at J, with 7 bases in the middle. CDR3 length: 12 residues. The CDR3 DNA reads TGTGCCAGCATCCCAGACTCCTACGAGCAGTACTTC. This sequence encodes CASIPDSYEQYF.

This clone was detected once. V usage is TRBV6-6 and J usage is TRBJ2-1; D ambiguous. Per germline, CDR1 MNHNY and CDR2 SVGAGI (reference sequence). V lost 2 bases, J lost 0 bases, and 8 bases lay in between. The CDR3 contains 15 residues. CDR3 in amino acids: CASSYDTFSYNEQFF. CDR3 bases: TGTGCCAGCAGTTACGATACTTTCTCCTACAATGAGCAGTTCTTC.

The chain uses TRBV4-2 and TRBJ1-1, with 9 bases lining up with TRBD1. The CDR3 has 14 amino acids. Trimming cost V 5 bases and J 2 bases; bases outside gene matches: 3. Germline CDR1 and CDR2: LGHNA and YNFKEQ. CDR3 amino acids: CASSSGQGNTEAFF. The CDR3 nucleotides are TGTGCCAGCAGCTCGGGACAGGGAAACACTGAAGCTTTCTTT.

The chain recombines TRBV19 with TRBJ2-2; TRBD2 agrees at 8 bases. This CDR3 contains 16 residues. Germline lookup yields CDR1 LNHDA and CDR2 SQIVND (reference sequence). Trimming took 4 bases from V and 7 from J; bases not matched to a gene: 11. This chain's CDR3 is CASSTAVGAGGGELFF. The DNA of the CDR3 is TGTGCCAGTAGTACAGCCGTGGGGGCGGGGGGCGGGGAGCTGTTTTTT.

The V and J genes are TRBV7-2 and TRBJ2-7; 10 bases line up with TRBD2. The V gene end was trimmed by 1 base and the J gene end by 2 bases; junction bases not matched to a gene: 5. The CDR3 spans 16 residues. Germline V gene sequence: CDR1 SGHTA, CDR2 FQGNSA. The CDR3 DNA follows: TGTGCCAGCAGCTTAGTTCGAGCGGGGGGGACCTACGAGCAGTACTTC. Its translation is CASSLVRAGGTYEQYF.

V is TRBV5-1 and J is TRBJ1-1, with D possibly TRBD1 on 5 matching bases. CDR1 SGHRS and CDR2 YFSETQ come from the germline V gene. Trimming took 1 base from V and 6 from J, leaving 13 bases between them. This CDR3 is built from 14 residues. This chain's CDR3 is CASSLNSGTSEAFF. The CDR3, as DNA: TGCGCCAGCAGCTTGAATAGCGGGACCTCTGAAGCTTTCTTT.

This clone was seen a single time. V usage is TRBV19 and J usage is TRBJ1-5; 10 bases are shared with TRBD1. From germline, CDR1 is LNHDA and CDR2 SQIVND (reference sequence). V shed 1 base, J shed 4 bases, and the junction held 4 bases outside the gene matches. The CDR3 contains 16 residues. The CDR3 region has the DNA TGTGCCAGTAGTATAGGGACAGGGGGATATAATCAGCCCCAGCATTTT. Protein sequence: CASSIGTGGYNQPQHF.

The chain employs TRBV3-1 (or the pseudogene TRBV3-2) and TRBJ1-5, with 7 positions matching TRBD1. CDR3 length: 17 residues. Per germline, CDR1 LGHDT and CDR2 YNNKEL (reference sequence). The V segment lost 2 bases and the J segment 4 bases; nucleotides outside the gene matches: 11. This CDR3 reads CASSQYMWTGKNQPQHF. The CDR3 DNA follows: TGTGCCAGCAGCCAATACATGTGGACAGGCAAAAATCAGCCCCAGCATTTT.

The chain recombines TRBV7-8 with TRBJ2-7, with 9 bases that match TRBD2. This CDR3 spans 15 amino acids. The V gene end was trimmed by 5 bases and the J gene end by 6 bases; junction bases not matched to a gene: 11. Germline CDR1 reads SGHVS; CDR2 reads FQNEAQ. The CDR3 nucleotides read TGTGCCAGCAGCCTAACCCGCGGGACTAGCCCCGAGCAGTACTTC. This gives the protein CASSLTRGTSPEQYF.

The chain couples TRBV6-6 to TRBJ2-7, with D maybe TRBD2 (7 bases). The germline CDR1 and CDR2 sequences are MNHNY and SVGAGI (reference sequence). The germline V and J ends were trimmed by 6 bases and 4 bases, with 19 bases remaining between them. The CDR3 has 15 residues. The CDR3 here is CASSLGGQVSYEQYF. The CDR3 bases are TGTGCCAGCAGCCTCGGGGGGCAGGTCTCTTACGAGCAGTACTTC.

The V and J genes are TRBV3-1 (or the pseudogene TRBV3-2) and TRBJ2-1; D is perhaps TRBD1 (5 bases). Trimming stripped 5 bases from V and 6 bases from J, with 11 bases between. Looked up from germline, CDR1 is LGHDT and CDR2 is YNNKEL (reference sequence). This CDR3 contains 13 residues. The CDR3 DNA reads as TGTGCCAGCAGCGTAGCAGGGTCCAATGAGCAGTTCTTC. Translated, it gives CASSVAGSNEQFF.

For the CDR3, the DNA is TGTGCCACCAGTGATCATCGCGGACAGGGCTACGAGCAGTACTTC. It specifies CATSDHRGQGYEQYF. The chain links TRBV24-1 to TRBJ2-7; 8 bases are a match to TRBD1. The germline V gene encodes CDR1 KGHDR and CDR2 SFDVKD. The CDR3 is 15 amino acids. The V segment lost 3 bases and the J segment 3 bases; nucleotides outside the gene matches: 6.

V gene TRBV4-2 combines with J gene TRBJ2-1; TRBD2 might be the D (5 bases). This CDR3 has 15 residues. The germline CDR1 and CDR2 sequences are LGHNA and YNFKEQ. Trimming shortened V by 0 bases and J by 1 base, and 7 bases separated the two germline ends. This chain's CDR3 is CASSQDRDSYNEQFF. The CDR3 DNA sequence: TGTGCCAGCAGCCAAGACCGGGATTCCTACAATGAGCAGTTCTTC.

The gene calls are TRBV27 and TRBJ2-6; 8 bases are a match to TRBD1. This CDR3 has 16 amino acids. Germline V lookup: CDR1 MNHEY, CDR2 SMNVEV (reference sequence). V was clipped by 2 bases and J by 4 bases; unmatched bases: 4. The CDR3, as DNA: TGTGCCAGCAGTTTAGGGGGGACAGGCGGGGCCAACGTCCTGACTTTC. Its translation: CASSLGGTGGANVLTF.

The gene calls are TRBV19 and TRBJ1-6; D gene uncertain. CDR3 length: 12 residues. Trimming stripped 7 bases from V and 8 bases from J, with 9 bases between. CDR1 is LNHDA and CDR2 is SQIVND in the germline V gene (reference sequence). The CDR3 loop reads CASTDPDSPLHF. The CDR3, as DNA: TGTGCCAGTACCGATCCGGATTCACCCCTCCACTTT.

The chain couples TRBV7-8 to TRBJ1-1; 10 nucleotides align to TRBD1. Per the germline V gene, CDR1 is SGHVS and CDR2 is FQNEAQ. V shed 4 bases and J 4 bases; nucleotides not matched to a gene: 0. The length of the CDR3 is 13 residues. CDR3 in amino acids: CASSWTGGTEAFF. The CDR3 DNA sequence: TGTGCCAGCAGCTGGACAGGGGGCACTGAAGCTTTCTTT. Full variable domain (missing parts from reference TRBV7-8 and TRBJ1-1): GAGVSQSPRYKVAKRGQDVALRCDPISGHVSLFWYQQALGQGPEFLTYFQNEAQLDKSGLPSDRFFAERPEGSVSTLKIQRTQQEDSAVYLCASSWTGGTEAFFGQGTRLTVV.

The V call is TRBV2, the J call TRBJ2-7; a weak D match, TRBD2 (6 bases). The CDR3 totals 17 residues. Germline V CDR1 and CDR2: SNHLY, FYNNEI. Between the trimmed V and J ends, which lost 8 bases and 5 bases, there was a span of 28 bases. The CDR3 loop is CASARAGGQGSIHEQYF. CDR3 in DNA: TGTGCCAGCGCCCGAGCGGGTGGTCAGGGTAGCATCCACGAGCAGTACTTC.

The rearrangement joins TRBV5-1 to TRBJ2-7; D is possibly TRBD1 (5 bases). Between the trimmed V and J ends, which lost 1 base and 6 bases, there was a span of 8 bases. This CDR3 region has 12 residues. CDR1 SGHRS and CDR2 YFSETQ come from the germline V gene. The CDR3 region is CASSLQGSEQYF. The DNA of the CDR3 is TGCGCCAGCAGCTTGCAGGGCTCCGAGCAGTACTTC.

This chain links TRBV7-8 with TRBJ1-1, with D hard to call. CDR3 length: 14 amino acids. In germline, CDR1 is SGHVS, CDR2 FQNEAQ. Between the trimmed V and J ends, which lost 3 bases and 0 bases, there was a span of 8 bases. The CDR3 protein is CASSFTVMNTEAFF. As DNA, the CDR3 is TGTGCCAGCAGCTTTACAGTAATGAACACTGAAGCTTTCTTT.

V and J are TRBV6-4 and TRBJ2-1; the D is unclear. In germline, CDR1 is MRHNA, CDR2 SNTAGT. The V end was cut by 4 bases, the J end by 3 bases, with 10 bases between. CDR3 length: 14 residues. Here the CDR3 reads CASSAEVFYNEQFF. DNA of the CDR3: TGTGCCAGCAGTGCCGAGGTGTTCTACAATGAGCAGTTCTTC.

The J gene is TRBJ2-1, the V gene TRBV5-1, with 7 bases aligning to TRBD2. V shed 0 bases and J 2 bases; nucleotides not matched to a gene: 14. CDR1 is SGHRS and CDR2 is YFSETQ in the germline V gene. The CDR3 runs to 19 residues. Here the CDR3 reads CASSLGGSRGVVPYNEQFF. The CDR3 region has the DNA TGCGCCAGCAGCTTGGGAGGTTCTCGGGGGGTGGTGCCCTACAATGAGCAGTTCTTC.

The chain combines TRBV7-3 with TRBJ2-2; the match to TRBD1 covers 8 bases. Germline V gives CDR1 SGHTA, CDR2 FQGTGA. V lost 8 bases, J lost 3 bases, and 2 bases stayed unmatched. This CDR3 is 13 amino acids long. The DNA for the CDR3 is TGTGCCAGCGGGGACAGGTACACCGGGGAGCTGTTTTTT. This sequence encodes CASGDRYTGELFF.

The chain recombines TRBV7-2 with TRBJ2-5, with D tentatively TRBD2 (6 bases). Germline CDR1 SGHTA, CDR2 FQGNSA. V was cut by 7 bases and J by 1 base, with 13 bases left in between. The CDR3 extends over 14 amino acids. The CDR3 sequence is CASTLGSGQETQYF. CDR3 nucleotides: TGTGCCAGCACCTTGGGTAGCGGCCAAGAGACCCAGTACTTC.

This clone was seen just once. The rearrangement uses TRBV6-6 and TRBJ2-2; 9 nucleotides match TRBD2. J was trimmed by 4 bases and V by 11 bases; bases with no gene match: 2. CDR3 length equals 12 residues. The germline gives CDR1 MNHNY, CDR2 SVGAGI (reference sequence). Here the CDR3 DNA reads TGTGCCGTTAGCGGGAGCACCGGGGAGCTGTTTTTT. Residues: CAVSGSTGELFF.

This chain links TRBV18 with TRBJ2-3; 8 bases are shared with TRBD1. V shed 3 bases, J shed 0 bases, and the junction held 5 bases outside the gene matches. The CDR3 is 16 amino acids. CDR1 and CDR2 (germline): KGHSH, LQKENI. CDR3 protein: CASSPKTGGSTDTQYF. CDR3 sequence (DNA): TGTGCCAGCTCACCGAAAACAGGGGGAAGCACAGATACGCAGTATTTT.

V gene TRBV3-1 (or the pseudogene TRBV3-2) combines with J gene TRBJ2-2; possibly TRBD1 for D (5 bases). There are 15 residues in the CDR3. Germline CDR1 is LGHDT and CDR2 is YNNKEL (reference sequence). The V end was cut by 1 base, the J end by 3 bases, with 9 bases between. The CDR3 loop reads CASSQVSRDTGELFF. Here the CDR3 DNA reads TGTGCCAGCAGCCAAGTTAGCAGGGACACCGGGGAGCTGTTTTTT.